A selection of T cell receptor beta chains follows, all from one sample in a study of T cell responses to AZD1222 COVID-19 vaccine. Method: immunoSEQ multiplex PCR; TCRdb's copy keeps in-frame clones and lacks some. The sample records fewer than 150,000 clones, more than 70% being singletons. Material: peripheral blood, obtained on day 0 of AZD1222 vaccination. The origin of the receptors is an adult in good health. The CDR3 runs from the conserved cysteine through the conserved F or W. A D gene is named only where the DNA matches it firmly. Clone sizes are given selectively: once, few, many, or a class where the clone is expanded.

NA,TRBV5-8,NA,TRBJ1-1,CASNSGPNTEAFF,TGTGCCAGCAATTCCGGGCCGAACACTGAAGCTTTCTTT
NA,TRBV28,NA,TRBJ1-2,CASSFLGAVGYTF,TGTGCCAGCAGTTTCTTGGGGGCTGTAGGCTACACCTTC
NA,TRBV7-3,NA,TRBJ1-1,CASSPRQNTEAFF,TGTGCCAGCAGCCCCCGACAGAACACTGAAGCTTTCTTT
NA,TRBV19,NA,TRBJ1-1,CASGERNTEAFF,TGTGCCAGTGGGGAGAGGAACACTGAAGCTTTCTTT
NA,TRBV6-1,NA,TRBJ1-2,CASTKAGTSPYGYTF,TGTGCCAGCACCAAGGCGGGGACTTCCCCCTATGGCTACACCTTC
TRBD2,TRBV9,NA,TRBJ2-1,CASTLTSGDYNEQFF,TGTGCCAGCACCCTAACTAGCGGGGACTACAATGAGCAGTTCTTC
NA,TRBV6-1,NA,TRBJ1-4,CASSDGGLNEKLFF,TGTGCCAGCAGTGACGGGGGCCTTAATGAAAAACTGTTTTTT
TRBD1,TRBV7-2,NA,TRBJ2-7,CASSPGQGPYEQYF,TGTGCCAGCAGCCCTGGACAGGGGCCCTACGAGCAGTACTTC
NA,TRBV6-2/TRBV6-3,NA,TRBJ2-7,CASSPGSYEQCF,TGTGCCAGCAGTCCGGGCTCCTACGAGCAGTGCTTC
NA,TRBV7-9,NA,TRBJ1-1,CASSPVGNTEAFF,TGTGCCAGCAGCCCCGTGGGGAACACTGAAGCTTTCTTT
NA,TRBV5-1,NA,TRBJ1-1,CASSANTEAFF,TGCGCCAGCAGCGCGAACACTGAAGCTTTCTTT
TRBD2,TRBV12-3/TRBV12-4,NA,TRBJ2-7,CASTRLANSEQYF,TGTGCCAGCACCAGACTAGCGAACAGCGAGCAGTACTTC
NA,TRBV2,NA,TRBJ2-1,CASRNYNEQFF,TGTGCCAGCAGGAATTACAATGAGCAGTTCTTC
TRBD2,TRBV3-1/TRBV3-2,NA,TRBJ2-3,CASSLGLAGGYTQYF,TGTGCCAGCAGCCTCGGACTAGCGGGGGGTTATACGCAGTATTTT
TRBD2,TRBV5-1,NA,TRBJ2-1,CASSPEGLANNEQFF,TGCGCCAGCAGCCCGGAGGGACTAGCTAACAATGAGCAGTTCTTC
NA,TRBV18,NA,TRBJ2-5,CASSPPGEETQYF,TGTGCCAGCTCACCACCGGGGGAAGAGACCCAGTACTTC
NA,TRBV7-3,NA,TRBJ2-3,CASSSQGTSTDTQYF,TGTGCCAGCAGCTCTCAGGGGACTAGCACAGATACGCAGTATTTT
NA,TRBV19,NA,TRBJ1-2,CASRHRYRDYGYTF,TGTGCCAGTAGGCACCGGTACAGGGACTATGGCTACACCTTC
TRBD2,TRBV4-1,NA,TRBJ2-5,CASSQEPGGLAGLQETQYF,TGCGCCAGCAGCCAAGAGCCGGGGGGGCTAGCGGGGCTCCAAGAGACCCAGTACTTC
TRBD1,TRBV6-4,NA,TRBJ1-2,CASSNRGNGYTF,TGTGCCAGCAGCAACAGGGGGAATGGCTACACCTTC
TRBD2,TRBV2,few,TRBJ2-7,CASERGAYEQYF,TGTGCCAGCGAGCGGGGGGCCTACGAGCAGTACTTC
NA,TRBV5-5,NA,TRBJ1-4,CASSQGRTNEKLFF,TGTGCCAGCAGCCAGGGTAGAACTAATGAAAAACTGTTTTTT
TRBD1,TRBV11-2,few,TRBJ1-2,CASSLGRGYYGYTF,TGTGCCAGCAGCTTAGGCAGGGGGTACTATGGCTACACCTTC
TRBD1,TRBV10-3,NA,TRBJ1-1,CAIRTGTGNTEAFF,TGTGCCATCAGAACCGGGACAGGGAACACTGAAGCTTTCTTT
NA,TRBV7-2,NA,TRBJ1-5,CASSLANNQPQHF,TGTGCCAGCAGCTTAGCAAACAATCAGCCCCAGCATTTT
NA,TRBV21-1,NA,TRBJ1-5,CASSKEPADSNQPQHF,TGTGCCAGCAGCAAAGAGCCTGCAGATAGCAATCAGCCCCAGCATTTT
NA,TRBV29-1,NA,TRBJ2-3,CSVEDRGTTDTQYF,TGCAGCGTTGAAGACAGGGGTACAACAGATACGCAGTATTTT
NA,TRBV18,few,TRBJ1-4,CASSPGTINEKLFF,TGTGCCAGCTCCCCCGGGACAATCAATGAAAAACTGTTTTTT
TRBD2,TRBV9,NA,TRBJ2-5,CASSGASGQETQYF,TGTGCCAGCAGCGGGGCTAGCGGGCAAGAGACCCAGTACTTC
NA,TRBV5-1,NA,TRBJ1-1,CASSPGAGTGTEAFF,TGCGCCAGCAGCCCGGGTGCAGGGACGGGTACTGAAGCTTTCTTT
NA,TRBV6-5,NA,TRBJ1-5,CASSRVGGDQPQHF,TGTGCCAGCAGTAGGGTCGGGGGCGATCAGCCCCAGCATTTT
TRBD2,TRBV7-2,NA,TRBJ2-3,CASSFQAGGSDTQYF,TGTGCCAGCAGCTTTCAAGCGGGGGGGTCAGATACGCAGTATTTT
TRBD2,TRBV5-1,few,TRBJ2-3,CASSLAPSGGAGDTQYF,TGCGCCAGCAGCTTGGCACCTAGCGGGGGCGCAGGGGATACGCAGTATTTT
NA,TRBV19,NA,TRBJ1-3,CASSIDPPDSSSGNTIYF,TGTGCCAGTAGTATAGATCCACCGGACAGCAGCTCTGGAAACACCATATATTTT
NA,TRBV11-2,NA,TRBJ1-1,CASSLDRTEPEAFF,TGTGCCAGCAGCTTAGACCGGACAGAGCCTGAAGCTTTCTTT
NA,TRBV19,NA,TRBJ1-1,CASTSLVGGGTEAFF,TGTGCCAGTACTTCGTTGGTTGGGGGCGGGACTGAAGCTTTCTTT
NA,TRBV7-9,NA,TRBJ2-1,CASSLKGDNEQFF,TGTGCCAGCAGCTTAAAGGGGGACAATGAGCAGTTCTTC
TRBD1,TRBV7-3,once,TRBJ2-2,CASSLSRRQGLGSGELFF,TGTGCCAGCAGCTTATCAAGAAGACAGGGTCTTGGGTCCGGGGAGCTGTTTTTT
TRBD2,TRBV7-3,NA,TRBJ2-1,CASSPRGTSFGHEQFF,TGTGCCAGCAGCCCCCGCGGGACTAGTTTTGGGCATGAGCAGTTCTTC
TRBD2,TRBV18,NA,TRBJ2-1,CASSPTSGGASGEQFF,TGTGCCAGCTCACCGACTAGCGGGGGGGCCTCGGGTGAGCAGTTCTTC
NA,TRBV4-3,NA,TRBJ1-2,CASSQTDLDSQGYTF,TGCGCCAGCAGCCAAACTGACCTGGACAGTCAGGGCTACACCTTC
NA,TRBV4-1,NA,TRBJ1-1,CASSQEGITTAFF,TGCGCCAGCAGCCAAGAAGGGATTACGACAGCTTTCTTT
TRBD1,TRBV11-2,NA,TRBJ2-7,CASSRTQGIEQYF,TGTGCCAGCAGCCGGACACAGGGGATCGAGCAGTACTTC